The 30 T cell receptor beta chains in this list originate from one sample, sequenced in a study of cytomegalovirus exposure and HLA in healthy donors. Primers: 60 Vbeta forward and 13 Jbeta reverse. Only in-frame clones appear in the TCRdb table, and some are missing; sequencing was by immunoSEQ multiplex PCR. The sample lists under 95,000 clones; roughly 80% were seen once. What was sequenced was PBMCs. The receptors were sampled from a man between 35 and 55 years old in good health and CMV-seronegative.

This clone was picked up one time. The V gene is TRBV7-9, the J gene TRBJ2-7; D remains ambiguous. Trimming removed 1 base from V and 7 bases from J, with 17 bases in between. Germline V gene sequence: CDR1 SEHNR, CDR2 FQNEAQ (reference sequence). The CDR3 length is 15 residues. CDR3 in DNA: TGTGCCAGCAGCTTAGGAGTAGTTTCATCGTCTGAGCAGTACTTC. Protein: CASSLGVVSSSEQYF.

CDR3: CASSLVAGRMADTQYF. The CDR3 nucleotides read TGTGCCAGCAGCTTAGTCGCCGGGAGGATGGCAGATACGCAGTATTTT. The genes are TRBV13 and TRBJ2-3; 7 bases match TRBD2. Germline assignment: CDR1 PRHDT and CDR2 FYEKMQ (reference sequence). Trimming took 1 base from V and 4 from J; bases not matched to a gene: 8. The CDR3 spans 16 residues.

The chain carries TRBV6-1 and TRBJ2-7, with 7 bases matching TRBD1. Germline V CDR1 and CDR2: MNHNS, SASEGT. The CDR3 totals 13 residues. V lost 6 bases, J lost 3 bases, and 5 bases stayed unmatched. CDR3 nucleotide sequence: TGTGCCAGCAGATTACAGGGGAGCTACGAGCAGTACTTC. Translation gives CASRLQGSYEQYF.

This chain uses TRBV9 with TRBJ1-2; TRBD1 agrees at 10 bases. Germline V gene lookup returns CDR1 SGDLS and CDR2 YYNGEE. Trimming took 4 bases from V and 3 from J; bases not matched to a gene: 6. The CDR3 has 15 residues. CDR3 loop: CASSKTGGLDYGYTF. The CDR3 nucleotides read TGTGCCAGCAGCAAGACAGGGGGCCTCGACTATGGCTACACCTTC.

This chain uses TRBV6-5 with TRBJ1-2; the match to TRBD1 covers 7 bases. This CDR3 has 12 amino acids. V dropped 1 base and J dropped 14; count of bases not matched to a gene: 7. Germline V CDR1 and CDR2: MNHEY, SVGAGI. CDR3 DNA: TGTGCCAGCAGTTACTGGCAAGGGGGCCTTACCTTC. It yields the protein CASSYWQGGLTF.

The chain uses TRBV29-1 and TRBJ2-5, with 7 bases identical to TRBD1. The CDR3 is made up of 14 amino acids. After removal of 3 bases from V and 0 bases from J, the junction contained 4 bases not matched to a gene. Germline V gene lookup returns CDR1 SQVTM and CDR2 ANQGSEA. CDR3 sequence reads: CSVDRDSHQETQYF. The CDR3 DNA reads TGCAGCGTTGATCGGGACAGCCACCAAGAGACCCAGTACTTC.

The chain carries TRBV25-1 and TRBJ2-6; D is uncertain. Germline CDR1 reads MGHDK; CDR2 reads SYGVNS. The CDR3 has 13 amino acids. Trimming shortened V by 10 bases and J by 0 bases, and 7 bases separated the two germline ends. The CDR3 region has the DNA TGTGCCACAAGCGTCTCTGGGGCCAACGTCCTGACTTTC. Its translation is CATSVSGANVLTF. Drawing the rest from reference TRBV25-1 and TRBJ2-6, the complete variable domain is EADIYQTPRYLVIGTGKKITLECSQTMGHDKMYWYQQDPGMELHLIHYSYGVNSTEKGDLSSESTVSRIRTEHFPLTLESARPSHTSQYLCATSVSGANVLTFGAGSRLTVL.

The V and J genes are TRBV29-1 and TRBJ1-5; TRBD1 agrees at 9 bases. CDR3 length: 13 amino acids. J was trimmed by 3 bases and V by 7 bases; bases with no gene match: 4. From germline, CDR1 is SQVTM and CDR2 ANQGSEA. The DNA for the CDR3 is TGCAGCGCCGGACAGGGGAACAATCAGCCCCAGCATTTT. Translating it yields CSAGQGNNQPQHF.

The chain links TRBV29-1 to TRBJ1-2; TRBD1 matches at 9 bases. CDR3 size: 12 residues. The V gene end was trimmed by 6 bases and the J gene end by 7 bases; junction bases not matched to a gene: 6. Germline CDR1 and CDR2: SQVTM and ANQGSEA. CDR3 amino acids: CSVRTGVRGYTF. The CDR3 DNA follows: TGCAGCGTCCGGACAGGGGTCCGTGGCTACACCTTC. Together with reference TRBV29-1 and TRBJ1-2, the CDR3 gives the full variable domain: SAVISQKPSRDICQRGTSLTIQCQVDSQVTMMFWYRQQPGQSLTLIATANQGSEATYESGFVIDKFPISRPNLTFSTLTVSNMSPEDSSIYLCSVRTGVRGYTFGSGTRLTVV.

This clone was found once. In DNA form, the CDR3 reads TGTGCCAGCAGCGTAGTCGCCGGGGAGCTGTTTTTT. Its protein is CASSVVAGELFF. The chain employs TRBV9 and TRBJ2-2; D is uncertain. Germline V CDR1 and CDR2: SGDLS, YYNGEE. The CDR3 spans 12 residues. Trimming stripped 0 bases from V and 6 bases from J, with 3 bases between.

The chain links TRBV27 to TRBJ1-6; the D gene is possibly TRBD1 (6 bases). Trimming pared 5 bases from V and 0 bases from J, leaving 11 bases between. Germline V gene sequence: CDR1 MNHEY, CDR2 SMNVEV (reference sequence). This CDR3 comprises 16 residues. The CDR3 reads CASSRDISSYNSPLHF. DNA for the CDR3: TGTGCCAGCAGTCGGGACATAAGCTCCTATAATTCACCCCTCCACTTT.

This clone has only a few counts. The chain couples TRBV4-1 to TRBJ1-1, with a weak D call TRBD1 (5 bases). Germline V gene data show CDR1 as MGHRA and CDR2 as YSYEKL. Trimming cost V 3 bases and J 0 bases, with 11 bases left between them. This CDR3 is 15 amino acids long. The CDR3 region is CASSQIQGMNTEAFF. The CDR3 DNA sequence: TGCGCCAGCAGCCAGATTCAGGGTATGAACACTGAAGCTTTCTTT.

The chain carries TRBV6-1 and TRBJ1-5; perhaps TRBD1 as D (5 bases). The germline V and J ends were trimmed by 6 bases and 4 bases, with 16 bases remaining between them. Germline V CDR1 and CDR2: MNHNS, SASEGT. The CDR3 runs to 15 residues. The CDR3, as DNA: TGTGCCAGCAGGCCGGGACTGAACCCAAATCAGCCCCAGCATTTT. Amino acids: CASRPGLNPNQPQHF.

This rearrangement joins TRBV11-3 to TRBJ1-4; 9 bases match TRBD1. This CDR3 is built from 14 residues. The V and J ends lost 4 bases and 6 bases, in that order; junction bases with no gene match: 3. Germline loops: CDR1 SGHNT, CDR2 YENEEA. The CDR3 coding sequence is TGTGCCAGCAGCTCGGGACAGGGTGATGAAAAACTGTTTTTT. Encoded protein: CASSSGQGDEKLFF.

This clone was observed a handful of times. The chain uses TRBV18 and TRBJ2-2; 7 positions agree with TRBD1. Trimming at V came to 0 bases and at J to 0 bases, leaving 4 bases not matched to a gene. The CDR3 consists of 17 residues. Germline lookup yields CDR1 KGHSH and CDR2 LQKENI. The DNA of the CDR3 is TGTGCCAGCTCACCACCGACAGGGCCCTCGAACACCGGGGAGCTGTTTTTT. It encodes CASSPPTGPSNTGELFF.

This clone appeared a few times. The V call is TRBV5-1, the J call TRBJ1-1; 7 nucleotides agree with TRBD1. The trim removed 1 base at V and 5 bases at J, leaving 20 bases unmatched. This CDR3 comprises 19 residues. Germline V CDR1 and CDR2: SGHRS, YFSETQ. The CDR3 reads CASSLFFGQGGVGGTEAFF. Written as DNA, the CDR3 is TGCGCCAGCAGCTTGTTCTTTGGGCAGGGGGGCGTCGGAGGGACTGAAGCTTTCTTT. The variable domain in full, with the rest retrieved from reference TRBV5-1 and TRBJ1-1, is KAGVTQTPRYLIKTRGQQVTLSCSPISGHRSVSWYQQTPGQGLQFLFEYFSETQRNKGNFPGRFSGRQFSNSRSEMNVSTLELGDSALYLCASSLFFGQGGVGGTEAFFGQGTRLTVV.

The genes are TRBV5-6 and TRBJ2-1, with 8 bases matching TRBD1. The junction had 9 bases not matched to a gene; V was cut back by 3 bases and J by 7 bases. This CDR3 spans 15 amino acids. Germline V gene data show CDR1 as SGHDT and CDR2 as YYEEEE. The CDR3, as DNA: TGTGCCAGCAGCTCAGGACAGGGCGCGTGGAATGAGCAGTTCTTC. Protein sequence: CASSSGQGAWNEQFF. The variable domain in full, completed from reference TRBV5-6 and TRBJ2-1, reads DAGVTQSPTHLIKTRGQQVTLRCSPKSGHDTVSWYQQALGQGPQFIFQYYEEEERQRGNFPDRFSGHQFPNYSSELNVNALLLGDSALYLCASSSGQGAWNEQFFGPGTRLTVL.

This chain uses TRBV25-1 with TRBJ1-1; D may be TRBD1 (6 bases). V was clipped by 6 bases and J by 4 bases, with 18 bases between them. The CDR3 has 15 amino acids. Germline V gene lookup returns CDR1 MGHDK and CDR2 SYGVNS. The CDR3 coding sequence is TGTGCCAGCAGGGGGATGGGGGGGCTGGGCACTGAAGCTTTCTTT. Its translation: CASRGMGGLGTEAFF.

This clone has just one count. The chain employs TRBV19 and TRBJ1-5; tentatively, D is TRBD1 (5 bases). Germline V gives CDR1 LNHDA, CDR2 SQIVND (reference sequence). V dropped 2 bases and J dropped 9 bases, with 11 bases sitting between them. The CDR3 length is 13 residues. The CDR3 spells CASSIMQGLPQHF. The CDR3 bases are TGTGCCAGTAGTATAATGCAGGGTCTGCCCCAGCATTTT.

The V and J genes are TRBV9 and TRBJ2-2, with no clear D. V was clipped by 0 bases and J by 0 bases, with 6 bases between them. This CDR3 has 15 residues. CDR1 is SGDLS and CDR2 is YYNGEE in the germline V gene. CDR3 sequence: CASSVGQSNTGELFF. The CDR3 region has the DNA TGTGCCAGCAGCGTAGGGCAGTCGAACACCGGGGAGCTGTTTTTT. Full variable domain (missing parts from reference TRBV9 and TRBJ2-2): DSGVTQTPKHLITATGQRVTLRCSPRSGDLSVYWYQQSLDQGLQFLIQYYNGEERAKGNILERFSAQQFPDLHSELNLSSLELGDSALYFCASSVGQSNTGELFFGEGSRLTVL.

The chain combines TRBV10-1 with TRBJ2-5; TRBD1 agrees at 9 bases. Gene TRBJ2-7 matches the end of the DNA better, so the J call may be wrong. Germline V gives CDR1 WNHNN, CDR2 SYGVQD (reference sequence). The CDR3 sequence is 14 residues long. The CDR3 here is CASIQGTGLYEQYF. The CDR3 nucleotides read TGCGCCAGCATCCAGGGGACAGGGCTCTACGAGCAGTACTTC.

The rearrangement joins TRBV5-1 to TRBJ2-7, with D possibly being TRBD1 (6 bases). CDR3 length: 16 amino acids. V lost 3 bases and J lost 0, with 16 bases in between. CDR1 and CDR2 (germline): SGHRS, YFSETQ. The CDR3 coding sequence is TGCGCCAGCAGCTCAGAGGGGGTTGGGGGCTCCTACGAGCAGTACTTC. The encoded protein is CASSSEGVGGSYEQYF.

The chain couples TRBV5-1 to TRBJ2-6; D might be TRBD2 (5 bases). Trimming removed 0 bases from V and 8 bases from J, with 9 bases in between. Germline CDR1 reads SGHRS; CDR2 reads YFSETQ. CDR3 size: 14 residues. The DNA for the CDR3 is TGCGCCAGCAGCTTGGTCGGGGAAACCAACGTCCTGACTTTC. Its protein is CASSLVGETNVLTF. Variable domain in full (rest from reference TRBV5-1 and TRBJ2-6): KAGVTQTPRYLIKTRGQQVTLSCSPISGHRSVSWYQQTPGQGLQFLFEYFSETQRNKGNFPGRFSGRQFSNSRSEMNVSTLELGDSALYLCASSLVGETNVLTFGAGSRLTVL.

The chain recombines TRBV2 with TRBJ2-7; D remains ambiguous. V was shortened by 0 bases and J by 0 bases, with 6 bases between the two germline ends. There are 14 residues in the CDR3. In germline, CDR1 is SNHLY, CDR2 FYNNEI. The chain's CDR3 is CASSEAWSSYEQYF. The DNA for the CDR3 is TGTGCCAGCAGTGAAGCTTGGAGCTCCTACGAGCAGTACTTC.

The CDR3 loop reads CASSLGLAAYNEQFF. The CDR3 nucleotides are TGTGCCAGCAGCTTAGGACTAGCGGCCTACAATGAGCAGTTCTTC. This chain joins TRBV5-8 and TRBJ2-1; 10 bases map to TRBD2. CDR1 and CDR2 from the germline V gene are SGHTS and YDEGEE. V shed 2 bases, J shed 2 bases, and the junction held 1 base outside the gene matches. CDR3 length equals 15 residues.

This chain links TRBV2 with TRBJ1-1, with D unresolved. V was clipped by 4 bases and J by 6 bases, with 15 bases between them. CDR3 length: 14 amino acids. Germline values: CDR1 SNHLY, CDR2 FYNNEI. The CDR3 loop reads CASSGNPRQAEAFF. DNA of the CDR3: TGTGCCAGCAGTGGTAATCCTCGACAAGCTGAAGCTTTCTTT.

This sequence joins TRBV4-2 and TRBJ1-1; no clear D. V shed 0 bases and J shed 3 bases, with 8 bases lying between them. Germline lookup yields CDR1 LGHNA and CDR2 YNFKEQ. This CDR3 is 14 amino acids long. The CDR3 nucleotides read TGTGCCAGCAGCCAAGAATCCAGTTACACTGAAGCTTTCTTT. It codes for CASSQESSYTEAFF.

This clone has more than one count but fewer than ten. The rearrangement joins TRBV5-8 to TRBJ1-1; a weak D match, TRBD1 (5 bases). Trimming left V 3 bases short and J 2 bases short, with 8 bases between. The CDR3 extends over 13 amino acids. Germline V lookup: CDR1 SGHTS, CDR2 YDEGEE. CDR3 in DNA: TGTGCCAGCAGCTCCACAGGAAACACTGAAGCTTTCTTT. It is translated as CASSSTGNTEAFF.

V usage is TRBV5-4 and J usage is TRBJ1-1; D uncertain. CDR3 size: 15 residues. Between the trimmed V and J ends, which lost 3 bases and 1 base, there was a span of 13 bases. Germline V gene lookup returns CDR1 SGHNT and CDR2 YYREEE (reference sequence). The CDR3 protein is CASSSLREGNTEAFF. The CDR3 DNA follows: TGTGCCAGCAGCTCCCTTCGAGAGGGGAACACTGAAGCTTTCTTT. Complete variable domain (other parts from reference TRBV5-4 and TRBJ1-1): ETGVTQSPTHLIKTRGQQVTLRCSSQSGHNTVSWYQQALGQGPQFIFQYYREEENGRGNFPPRFSGLQFPNYSSELNVNALELDDSALYLCASSSLREGNTEAFFGQGTRLTVV.

The rearrangement joins TRBV30 to TRBJ2-7; the D gene is possibly TRBD1 (5 bases). CDR3 length equals 15 residues. From germline, CDR1 is GTSNPN and CDR2 SVGIG (reference sequence). Trimming took 2 bases from V and 4 from J, leaving 18 bases between them. The CDR3 region is CAWSLGVFGQYEQYF. Written as DNA, the CDR3 is TGTGCCTGGAGTCTCGGAGTGTTCGGACAATACGAGCAGTACTTC.